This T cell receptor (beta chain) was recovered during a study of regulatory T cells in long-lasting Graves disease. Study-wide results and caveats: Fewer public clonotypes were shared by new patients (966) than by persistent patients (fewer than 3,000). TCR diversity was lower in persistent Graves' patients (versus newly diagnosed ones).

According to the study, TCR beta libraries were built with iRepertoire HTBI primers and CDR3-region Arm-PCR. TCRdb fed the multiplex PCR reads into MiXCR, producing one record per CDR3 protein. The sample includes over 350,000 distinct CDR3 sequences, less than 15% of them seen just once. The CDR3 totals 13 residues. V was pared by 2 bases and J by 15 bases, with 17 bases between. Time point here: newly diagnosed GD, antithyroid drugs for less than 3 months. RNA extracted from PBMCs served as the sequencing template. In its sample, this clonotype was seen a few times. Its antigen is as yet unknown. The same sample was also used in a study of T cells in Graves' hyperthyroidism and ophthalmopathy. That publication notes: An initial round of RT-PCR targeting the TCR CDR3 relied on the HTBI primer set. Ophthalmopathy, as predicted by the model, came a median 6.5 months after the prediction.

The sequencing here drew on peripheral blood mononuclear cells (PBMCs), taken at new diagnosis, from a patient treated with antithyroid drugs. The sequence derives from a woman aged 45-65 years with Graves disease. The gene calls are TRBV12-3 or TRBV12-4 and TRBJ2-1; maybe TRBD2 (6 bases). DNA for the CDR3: TGTGCCAGCAGTTTAACCACTAGCCCTAGTCGGTTCTTC. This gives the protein CASSLTTSPSRFF.